This record looks at one T cell receptor (beta chain) sequence and its context. Original analysis: Amplified reference gene primers provided the basis for estimating nucleated cell counts. Sequencing used immunoSEQ multiplex PCR; TCRdb keeps in-frame clones, though not all of them. From that table come the V and J calls and clone size; the DNA was used to work out D and trimming. The table records about 94,000 clones, approximately 74% of them present only once. Seattle patients were enrolled while actively infected and followed longitudinally. These data come from a study of blood T cell repertoires in COVID-19. Study-level background: Some COVID-19 samples were acute and others convalescent; all came from the United States, Italy and Spain.

Germline assignment: CDR1 MDHEN and CDR2 SYDVKM. This CDR3 has 10 residues. V was clipped by 5 bases and J by 8 bases, with 6 bases between them. This TCR derives from a man between 65 and 80 years old with COVID-19, enrolled during active disease. The sample was peripheral blood. The V gene is TRBV28, the J gene TRBJ1-2; D is unclear. The CDR3 nucleotides read TGTGCCAGCAGTAGAGTAGGCTACACCTTC. Translated, it gives CASSRVGYTF.